This TCR beta chain was obtained from a study of TET2 disruption in CD19-targeted CAR T cells. Sequencing used immunoSEQ multiplex PCR; TCRdb keeps in-frame clones, though not all of them. Its table lists about 25,000 clones. Worth noting for this clone: The antigen remains unidentified. The read terminates 3 residues ahead of where the CDR3 ends, so the germline J gene completes it.

Treatment denoted: autologous CTL019 cells: CD19 CAR with 4-1BB and CD3 zeta domains. There are 14 residues in the CDR3. The V gene's germline CDR1 is SGHVS and CDR2 FNYEAQ. The sequences come from CD8- CAR+ T cells sorted from cultured blood T cells, collected for CD19 CAR T cell therapy. Described subset: CD8-negative CAR-positive T cells from the infusion product. The chain employs TRBV7-6 and TRBJ1-2, with D tentatively TRBD1 (5 bases). The source is a man between 70 and 80 years old with chronic lymphocytic leukemia. The part of the CDR3 DNA that was read is TGTGCCAGCAGCTTAACAGGTAGCACAGATACC. This encodes CASSLTGSTDT. The whole CDR3 region reads CASSLTGSTDTYTF.